What follows are 13 T cell receptor beta chains derived from one specimen sequenced in a study of shared clonotypes between healthy human individuals. This table comes from immunoSEQ multiplex PCR, and its TCRdb copy is limited to in-frame clones, with some not included. The sample lists roughly 2.5 million clones, over 85% occurring once. The specimen was naive CD4+ T cells sorted from blood. Noted subset: CD45RA+ positively selected. Every receptor here comes from a man aged 18 to 29 in good health.

The gene calls are TRBV19 and TRBJ2-7; D is possibly TRBD1 (5 bases). This CDR3 has 13 amino acids. Germline assignment: CDR1 LNHDA and CDR2 SQIVND (reference sequence). V lost 6 bases and J 2 bases, leaving 11 bases between the germline ends. CDR3 in DNA: TGTGCCAGTAGGGACATTCTTGCCTACGAGCAGTACTTC. The encoded protein is CASRDILAYEQYF.

The chain carries TRBV28 and TRBJ1-6, with D tentatively TRBD1 (6 bases). CDR3 size: 14 residues. CDR1 is MDHEN and CDR2 is SYDVKM in the germline V gene. Deletions cut 5 bases from V and 9 bases from J, with 14 bases between. CDR3 amino acids: CASSADRFTSPLHF. The CDR3 DNA follows: TGTGCCAGCAGTGCAGACAGGTTTACTTCACCCCTCCACTTT.

The chain combines TRBV12-5 with TRBJ2-3, with 8 bases that match TRBD2. This CDR3 is built from 14 residues. V dropped 5 bases and J dropped 0; count of bases not matched to a gene: 1. The V gene's germline CDR1 is LGHNT and CDR2 FRNRAP. The CDR3 sequence is CASGTGGSTDTQYF. The CDR3 bases are TGTGCTAGTGGTACGGGGGGGAGCACAGATACGCAGTATTTT.

CDR3 amino acids: CASSYPTGVNTGELFF. CDR3 nucleotide sequence: TGTGCCAGCAGTTACCCGACAGGGGTGAACACCGGGGAGCTGTTTTTT. The chain couples TRBV6-6 to TRBJ2-2, with TRBD1 identical over 8 bases. The V and J ends lost 2 bases and 1 base, in that order; junction bases with no gene match: 3. The CDR3 runs to 16 residues. Germline values: CDR1 MNHNY, CDR2 SVGAGI (reference sequence).

The chain has TRBV7-8 and TRBJ2-2; 9 bases map to TRBD1. V lost 5 bases to trimming and J lost 7 bases; unmatched junction nucleotides: 8. CDR1 SGHVS and CDR2 FQNEAQ come from the germline V gene. CDR3 size: 15 residues. The DNA for the CDR3 is TGTGCCAGCAGCAACCGGGACAGGGTCCACGGGGAGCTGTTTTTT. Protein: CASSNRDRVHGELFF.

The chain has TRBV9 and TRBJ2-5; 12 bases agree with TRBD2. Germline CDR1 SGDLS, CDR2 YYNGEE. The CDR3 extends over 17 amino acids. Trimming took 0 bases from V and 2 from J; bases not matched to a gene: 5. For the CDR3, the DNA is TGTGCCAGCAGCGTAGGAACACTAGCGGGGGGACAAGAGACCCAGTACTTC. This encodes CASSVGTLAGGQETQYF.

This clone has just one count. The chain links TRBV5-1 to TRBJ1-1; tentatively, D is TRBD1 (5 bases). The CDR3 loop spans 13 amino acids. Germline V gives CDR1 SGHRS, CDR2 YFSETQ. V dropped 6 bases and J dropped 6 bases, with 15 bases sitting between them. The CDR3 sequence is CASTATGGAEAFF. As DNA, the CDR3 is TGCGCCAGCACCGCGACTGGGGGTGCTGAAGCTTTCTTT.

This chain uses TRBV15 with TRBJ2-7; no firm D call. Germline assignment: CDR1 LNHNV and CDR2 YYDKDF (reference sequence). This CDR3 has 15 amino acids. Trimming took off 1 base at V and 4 bases at J, with 14 bases between the two ends. CDR3 coding DNA: TGTGCCACCAGCAGAGCGCCGGCTCCCGAATACGAGCAGTACTTC. It translates to CATSRAPAPEYEQYF.

The chain has TRBV6-1 and TRBJ2-1; the match to TRBD2 covers 10 bases. The CDR3 extends over 15 amino acids. Unmatched junction bases numbered 7, after V lost 6 bases and J lost 5 bases. CDR1 and CDR2 (germline): MNHNS, SASEGT. The CDR3 DNA sequence: TGTGCCAGCAGCCTTCTAGCGGGGGCCAACAATGAGCAGTTCTTC. Translated: CASSLLAGANNEQFF.

DNA of the CDR3: TGTGCCAGCAGCTCAACAGGGACTGAAGCTTTCTTT. The encoded protein is CASSSTGTEAFF. The chain has TRBV7-8 and TRBJ1-1; TRBD1 is a possible D gene (6 bases). This CDR3 is 12 amino acids long. Germline-derived CDR1 and CDR2 are SGHVS and FQNEAQ. Between the trimmed V and J ends, which lost 4 bases and 5 bases, there was a span of 8 bases.

This clone appeared a single time. V usage is TRBV10-2 and J usage is TRBJ2-1; TRBD1 agrees at 7 bases. CDR3 size: 13 residues. The junction had 3 bases not matched to a gene; V was cut back by 3 bases and J by 7 bases. CDR1 and CDR2 (germline): WSHSY, SAAADI. For the CDR3, the DNA is TGCGCCAGCAGTGAACAGGGGCGGAATGAGCAGTTCTTC. This codes for CASSEQGRNEQFF.

The CDR3 is CASSLVRGLTTQETQYF. The CDR3 DNA is TGTGCCAGCAGCTTAGTCAGGGGGTTAACTACCCAAGAGACCCAGTACTTC. The chain uses TRBV7-2 and TRBJ2-5; 7 bases fit TRBD1. Germline assignment: CDR1 SGHTA and CDR2 FQGNSA. The CDR3 contains 17 residues. Losses at the gene ends were 1 base for V and 1 base for J; bases not matched to a gene: 9.

This sequence joins TRBV5-5 and TRBJ1-5; the D is unclear. V lost 4 bases, J lost 6 bases, and 11 bases lay in between. The CDR3 length is 13 residues. The germline V gene encodes CDR1 SGHKS and CDR2 YYEKEE (reference sequence). In DNA, the CDR3 is TGTGCCAGCAGCGGGTTGACCGGTCAGCCCCAGCATTTT. It is translated as CASSGLTGQPQHF.